This TCR beta chain derives from a study of T-cell memory formation after mild COVID-19. Study at large: The two donors had largely donor-specific TCR clusters.

There are a few counts of this clonotype. The CDR3 sequence is 13 residues long. The germline V and J ends were trimmed by 3 bases and 8 bases, with 13 bases remaining between them. 5'RACE with constant-segment primers built TCRalpha and TCRbeta cDNA libraries with UMIs. TCRdb independently ran MiXCR on the 5' RACE reads; one entry per CDR3 protein. The table lists around 470,000 distinct CDR3 sequences, 20% of them singletons. The sequencing input was PBMCs or a T cell subset sorted from them (not recorded which). This clonotype originated in an adult woman who had mild COVID-19 (a few samples of this study predate the infection). Cell type and time point are not known. The gene calls are TRBV12-3 or TRBV12-4 and TRBJ1-2, with D tentatively TRBD1 (6 bases). The CDR3 region has the DNA TGTGCCAGCAGTTTTACAGGGTTGCGGGGCTACACCTTC. Translated: CASSFTGLRGYTF.